This T cell receptor (beta chain) appears in the sequencing data of a study of control samples from healthy donors and cancer patients. Assay: immunoSEQ multiplex PCR; the TCRdb copy retains only in-frame clones and omits some. The table has 75,000 to 90,000 clones, over 75% seen once; the top ten hold roughly 6.7%. This CDR3 region has 13 residues. Per the germline V gene, CDR1 is MNHEY and CDR2 is SVGAGI. Trimming removed 8 bases at V and 4 bases at J, with 9 bases between. This sequence was found in a man between 45 and 60 years old in good health. Sequencing was carried out using blood. The rearrangement links TRBV6-5 to TRBJ1-6; D is uncertain. CDR3 bases: TGTGCCAGCCTCGGACGTTATAATTCACCCCTCCACTTT. Translation gives CASLGRYNSPLHF.